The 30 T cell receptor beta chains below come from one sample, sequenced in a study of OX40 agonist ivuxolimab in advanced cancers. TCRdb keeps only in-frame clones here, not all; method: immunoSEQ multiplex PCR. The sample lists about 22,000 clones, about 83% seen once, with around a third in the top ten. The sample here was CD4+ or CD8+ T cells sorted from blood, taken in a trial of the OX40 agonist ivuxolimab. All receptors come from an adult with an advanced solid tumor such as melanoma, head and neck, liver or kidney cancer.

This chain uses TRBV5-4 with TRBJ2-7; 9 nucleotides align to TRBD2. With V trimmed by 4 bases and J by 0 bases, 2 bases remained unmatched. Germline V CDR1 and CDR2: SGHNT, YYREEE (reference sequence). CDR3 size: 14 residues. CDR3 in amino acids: CASSRREGSYEQYF. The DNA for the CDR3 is TGTGCCAGCAGCCGGCGGGAGGGCTCCTACGAGCAGTACTTC.

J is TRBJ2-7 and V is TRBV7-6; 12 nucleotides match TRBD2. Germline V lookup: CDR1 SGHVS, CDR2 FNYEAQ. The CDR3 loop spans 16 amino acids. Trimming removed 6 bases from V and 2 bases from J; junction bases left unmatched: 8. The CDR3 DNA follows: TGTGCCAGCAGTCCTGGGACTAGCGGGTTGCCCTACGAGCAGTACTTC. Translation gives CASSPGTSGLPYEQYF.

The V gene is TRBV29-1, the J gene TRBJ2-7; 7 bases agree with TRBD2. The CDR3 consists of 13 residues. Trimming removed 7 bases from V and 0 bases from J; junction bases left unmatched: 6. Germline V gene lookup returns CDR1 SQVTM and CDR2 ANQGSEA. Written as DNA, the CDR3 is TGCAGCGCTTTGACTAGCTTCTCCTACGAGCAGTACTTC. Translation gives CSALTSFSYEQYF.

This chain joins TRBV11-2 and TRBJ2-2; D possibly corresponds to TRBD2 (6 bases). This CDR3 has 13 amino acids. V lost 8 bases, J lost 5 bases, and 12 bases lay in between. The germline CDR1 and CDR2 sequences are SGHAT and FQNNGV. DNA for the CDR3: TGTGCCAGCGGGGGGAAATGGACCGGGGAGCTGTTTTTT. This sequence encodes CASGGKWTGELFF.

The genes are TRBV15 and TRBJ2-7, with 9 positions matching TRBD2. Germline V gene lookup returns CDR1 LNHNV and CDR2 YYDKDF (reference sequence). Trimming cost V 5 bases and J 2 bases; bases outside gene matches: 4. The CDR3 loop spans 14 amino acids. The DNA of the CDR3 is TGTGCCACCAGCGGCGGGGGGGAACCCTACGAGCAGTACTTC. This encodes CATSGGGEPYEQYF.

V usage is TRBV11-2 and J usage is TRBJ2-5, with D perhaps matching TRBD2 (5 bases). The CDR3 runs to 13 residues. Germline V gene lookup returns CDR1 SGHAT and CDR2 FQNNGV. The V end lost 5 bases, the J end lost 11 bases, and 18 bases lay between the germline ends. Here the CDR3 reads CASSRVSVGEQYF. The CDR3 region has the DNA TGTGCCAGCAGCCGAGTTAGTGTCGGGGAGCAGTACTTC.

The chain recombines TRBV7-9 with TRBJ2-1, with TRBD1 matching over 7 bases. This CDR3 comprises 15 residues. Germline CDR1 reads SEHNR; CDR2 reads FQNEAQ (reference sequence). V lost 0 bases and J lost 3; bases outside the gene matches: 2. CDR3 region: CASSLAQGVYNEQFF. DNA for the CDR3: TGTGCCAGCAGCTTAGCCCAGGGGGTCTACAATGAGCAGTTCTTC.

CDR3 DNA: TGTGCCAGTAGTCCGGACGGGAGAAACTATGGCTACACCTTC. It specifies CASSPDGRNYGYTF. The chain links TRBV19 to TRBJ1-2; D remains ambiguous. This CDR3 has 14 amino acids. V was trimmed by 5 bases and J by 2 bases, leaving 12 bases between them. CDR1 is LNHDA, CDR2 SQIVND, per germline (reference sequence).

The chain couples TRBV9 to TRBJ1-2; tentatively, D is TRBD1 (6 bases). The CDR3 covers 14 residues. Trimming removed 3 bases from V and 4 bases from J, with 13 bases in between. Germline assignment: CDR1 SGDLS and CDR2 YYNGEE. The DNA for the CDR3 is TGTGCCAGCAGCGCCTGGGACAACCCCTATGGCTACACCTTC. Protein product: CASSAWDNPYGYTF.

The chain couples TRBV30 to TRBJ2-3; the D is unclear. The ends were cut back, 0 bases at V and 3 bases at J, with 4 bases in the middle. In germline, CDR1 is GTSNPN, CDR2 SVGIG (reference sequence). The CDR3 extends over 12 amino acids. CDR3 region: CAWSVQTDTQYF. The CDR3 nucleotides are TGTGCCTGGAGTGTACAGACAGATACGCAGTATTTT. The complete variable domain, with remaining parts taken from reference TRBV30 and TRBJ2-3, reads SQTIHQWPATLVQPVGSPLSLECTVEGTSNPNLYWYRQAAGRGLQLLFYSVGIGQISSEVPQNLSASRPQDRQFILSSKKLLLSDSGFYLCAWSVQTDTQYFGPGTRLTVL.

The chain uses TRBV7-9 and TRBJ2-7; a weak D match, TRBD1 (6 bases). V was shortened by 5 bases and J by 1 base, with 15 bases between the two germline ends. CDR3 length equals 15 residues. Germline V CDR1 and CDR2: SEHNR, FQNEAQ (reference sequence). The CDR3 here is CASSPVRGSSYEQYF. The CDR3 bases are TGTGCCAGCAGCCCTGTCAGGGGATCTTCCTACGAGCAGTACTTC.

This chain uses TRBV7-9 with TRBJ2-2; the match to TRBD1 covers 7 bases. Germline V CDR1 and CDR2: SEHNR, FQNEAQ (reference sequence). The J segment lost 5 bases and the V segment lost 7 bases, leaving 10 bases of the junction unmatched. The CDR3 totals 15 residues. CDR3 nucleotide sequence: TGTGCCAGCACCCTGTCGGGACAGCTAACCGGGGAGCTGTTTTTT. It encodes CASTLSGQLTGELFF.

In nucleotides, the CDR3 is TGTGCCAGAAAAACGGACAGGAGCTCTGGGGCCAACGTCCTGACTTTC. Its protein is CARKTDRSSGANVLTF. V and J are TRBV19 and TRBJ2-6, with 7 nucleotides matching TRBD1. The CDR3 loop spans 16 amino acids. V lost 9 bases and J lost 0; bases outside the gene matches: 8. Germline loops: CDR1 LNHDA, CDR2 SQIVND (reference sequence).

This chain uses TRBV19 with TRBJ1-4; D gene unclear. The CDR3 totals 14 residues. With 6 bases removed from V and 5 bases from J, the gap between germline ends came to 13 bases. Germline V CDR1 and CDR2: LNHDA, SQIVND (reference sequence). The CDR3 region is CASSLHLENEKLFF. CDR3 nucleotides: TGTGCCAGTAGCCTACACCTGGAAAATGAAAAACTGTTTTTT.

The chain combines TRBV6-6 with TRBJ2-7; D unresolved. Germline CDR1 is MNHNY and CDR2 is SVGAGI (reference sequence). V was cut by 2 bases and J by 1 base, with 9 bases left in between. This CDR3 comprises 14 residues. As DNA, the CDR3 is TGTGCCAGCAGTTACAGGGCCTCGTCCTACGAGCAGTACTTC. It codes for CASSYRASSYEQYF.

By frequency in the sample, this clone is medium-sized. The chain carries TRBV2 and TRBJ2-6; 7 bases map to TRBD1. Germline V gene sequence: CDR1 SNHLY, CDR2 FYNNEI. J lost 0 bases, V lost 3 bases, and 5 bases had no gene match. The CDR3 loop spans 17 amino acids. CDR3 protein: CASSDLGQLSGANVLTF. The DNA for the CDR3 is TGTGCCAGCAGTGACCTGGGACAGCTCTCTGGGGCCAACGTCCTGACTTTC.

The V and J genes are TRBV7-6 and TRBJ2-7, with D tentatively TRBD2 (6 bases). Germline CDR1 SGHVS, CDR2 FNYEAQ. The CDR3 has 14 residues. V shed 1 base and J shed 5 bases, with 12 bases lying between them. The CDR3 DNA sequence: TGTGCCAGCAGCTTAGGGCTAGGGGAGGACGAGCAGTACTTC. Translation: CASSLGLGEDEQYF. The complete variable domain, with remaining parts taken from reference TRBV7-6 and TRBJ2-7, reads GAGVSQSPRYKVTKRGQDVALRCDPISGHVSLYWYRQALGQGPEFLTYFNYEAQQDKSGLPNDRFSAERPEGSISTLTIQRTEQRDSAMYRCASSLGLGEDEQYFGPGTRLTVT.

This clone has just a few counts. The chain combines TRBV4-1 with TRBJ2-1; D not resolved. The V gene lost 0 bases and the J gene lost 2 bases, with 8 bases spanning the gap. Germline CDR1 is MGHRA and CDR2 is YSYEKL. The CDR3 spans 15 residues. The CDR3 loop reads CASSQEVQTYNEQFF. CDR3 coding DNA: TGCGCCAGCAGCCAAGAGGTACAGACCTACAATGAGCAGTTCTTC.

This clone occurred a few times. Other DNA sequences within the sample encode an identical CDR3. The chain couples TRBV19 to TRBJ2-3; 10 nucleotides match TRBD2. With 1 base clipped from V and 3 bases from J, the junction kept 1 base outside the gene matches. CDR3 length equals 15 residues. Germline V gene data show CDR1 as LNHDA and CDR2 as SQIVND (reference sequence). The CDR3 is CASSIGLAGTDTQYF. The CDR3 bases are TGTGCCAGTAGTATAGGACTAGCGGGTACAGATACGCAGTATTTT. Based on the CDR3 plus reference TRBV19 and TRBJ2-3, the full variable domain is DGGITQSPKYLFRKEGQNVTLSCEQNLNHDAMYWYRQDPGQGLRLIYYSQIVNDFQKGDIAEGYSVSREKKESFPLTVTSAQKNPTAFYLCASSIGLAGTDTQYFGPGTRLTVL.

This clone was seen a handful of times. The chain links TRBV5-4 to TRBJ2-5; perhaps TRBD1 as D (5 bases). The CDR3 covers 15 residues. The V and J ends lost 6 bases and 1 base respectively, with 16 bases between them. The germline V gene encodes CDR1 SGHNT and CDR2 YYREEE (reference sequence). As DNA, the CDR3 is TGTGCCAGCACTACAGAAGGGGTTGGCCAAGAGACCCAGTACTTC. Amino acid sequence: CASTTEGVGQETQYF.

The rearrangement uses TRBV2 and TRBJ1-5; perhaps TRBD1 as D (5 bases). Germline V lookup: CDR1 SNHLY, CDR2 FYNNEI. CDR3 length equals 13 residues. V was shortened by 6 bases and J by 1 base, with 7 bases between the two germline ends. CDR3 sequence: CASRAGSNQPQHF. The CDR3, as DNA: TGTGCCAGCAGGGCAGGGAGCAATCAGCCCCAGCATTTT.

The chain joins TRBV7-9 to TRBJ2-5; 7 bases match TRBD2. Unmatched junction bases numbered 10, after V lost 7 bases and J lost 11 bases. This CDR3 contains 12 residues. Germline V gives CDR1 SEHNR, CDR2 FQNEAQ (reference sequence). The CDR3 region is CASTPTPREQYF. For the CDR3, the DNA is TGTGCCAGCACCCCGACCCCGCGGGAGCAGTACTTC.

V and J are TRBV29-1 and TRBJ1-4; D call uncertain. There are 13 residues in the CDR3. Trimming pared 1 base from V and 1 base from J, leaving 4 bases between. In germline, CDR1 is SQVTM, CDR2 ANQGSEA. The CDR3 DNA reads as TGCAGCGTTGAAGTGGAAACTAATGAAAAACTGTTTTTT. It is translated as CSVEVETNEKLFF.

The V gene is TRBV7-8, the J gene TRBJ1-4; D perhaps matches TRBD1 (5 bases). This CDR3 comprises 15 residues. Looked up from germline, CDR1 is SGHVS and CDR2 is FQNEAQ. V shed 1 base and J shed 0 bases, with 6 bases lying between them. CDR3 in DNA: TGTGCCAGCAGCTTAGTGGACACAACTAATGAAAAACTGTTTTTT. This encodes CASSLVDTTNEKLFF.

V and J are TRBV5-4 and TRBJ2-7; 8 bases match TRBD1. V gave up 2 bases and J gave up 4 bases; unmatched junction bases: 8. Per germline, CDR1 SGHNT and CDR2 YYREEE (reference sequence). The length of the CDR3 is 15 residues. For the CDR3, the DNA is TGTGCCAGCAGCTTTGCCTCAGGGGGCGGGTACGAGCAGTACTTC. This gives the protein CASSFASGGGYEQYF.

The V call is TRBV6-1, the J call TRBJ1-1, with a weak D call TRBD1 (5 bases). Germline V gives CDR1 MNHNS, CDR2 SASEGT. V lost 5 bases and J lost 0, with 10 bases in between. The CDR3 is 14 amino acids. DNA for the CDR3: TGTGCCAGCAGTCCCGGGGCCATGAACACTGAAGCTTTCTTT. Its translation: CASSPGAMNTEAFF.

The CDR3 loop is CASSPALGQGASGNTIYF. CDR3 nucleotides: TGTGCCAGCAGCCCCGCCCTGGGCCAGGGGGCGAGTGGAAACACCATATATTTT. The chain has TRBV11-2 and TRBJ1-3, with TRBD1 matching over 8 bases. V was pared by 5 bases and J by 3 bases, with 15 bases of the junction left unmatched. Germline CDR1 is SGHAT and CDR2 is FQNNGV. This CDR3 comprises 18 residues. The full variable domain, rest sourced from reference TRBV11-2 and TRBJ1-3, is EAGVAQSPRYKIIEKRQSVAFWCNPISGHATLYWYQQILGQGPKLLIQFQNNGVVDDSQLPKDRFSAERLKGVDSTLKIQPAKLEDSAVYLCASSPALGQGASGNTIYFGEGSWLTVV.

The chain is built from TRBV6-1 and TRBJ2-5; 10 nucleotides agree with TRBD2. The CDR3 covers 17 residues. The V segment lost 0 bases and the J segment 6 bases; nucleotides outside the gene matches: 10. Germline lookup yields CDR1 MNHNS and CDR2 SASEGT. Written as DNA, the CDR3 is TGTGCCAGCAGTGAAGCCCCCGGGGGAGCGGGGGGGCAGACCCAGTACTTC. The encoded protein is CASSEAPGGAGGQTQYF.

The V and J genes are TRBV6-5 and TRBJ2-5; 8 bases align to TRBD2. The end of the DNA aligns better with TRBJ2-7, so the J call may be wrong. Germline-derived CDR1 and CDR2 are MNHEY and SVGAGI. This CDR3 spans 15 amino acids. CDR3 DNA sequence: TGTGCCAGCACTCCGGGAGGGGGTAGAACCTACGAGCAGTACTTC. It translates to CASTPGGGRTYEQYF.

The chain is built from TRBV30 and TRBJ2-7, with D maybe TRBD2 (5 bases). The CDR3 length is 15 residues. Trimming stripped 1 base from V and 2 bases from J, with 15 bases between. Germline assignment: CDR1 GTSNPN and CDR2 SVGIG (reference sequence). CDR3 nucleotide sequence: TGTGCCTGGAGTGCCCTTCCGAGCGGTACCTACGAGCAGTACTTC. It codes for CAWSALPSGTYEQYF.